What follows is one T cell receptor beta chain and its context. Its antigen is not known. These data come from a study of cytomegalovirus exposure and HLA in healthy donors. Whole-study findings and limits: When analyzed later, the rates of TCR association showed variation by HLA locus, with DRB1 the most and HLA-C the fewest. According to an earlier analysis, most TCR beta V segments yielded productive rearrangements about 87% or about 30% of the time.

The PCR ran on 60 Vbeta and 13 Jbeta primers. Only in-frame clones appear in the TCRdb table, and some are missing; sequencing was by immunoSEQ multiplex PCR. This sample has about 200,000 clones, with 82% found just once. CDR1 and CDR2 (germline): SGHRS, YFSETQ. The CDR3 covers 15 residues. V shed 4 bases and J 2 bases; nucleotides not matched to a gene: 7. The sequenced sample was PBMCs. The source of this sequence is a man in his forties in good health and CMV-seropositive. The rearrangement links TRBV5-1 to TRBJ2-7; 9 bases map to TRBD2. The CDR3 DNA is TGCGCCAGCAGCGTGGAGACTAGCGGAACCTACGAGCAGTACTTC. Translated, it gives CASSVETSGTYEQYF.